Listed below are T cell receptor beta chains from one sample, sequenced in a study of blood T cell repertoires in COVID-19. Sequenced by immunoSEQ multiplex PCR; TCRdb stores in-frame clones only, minus some. Among about 270,000 clones, roughly 86% were seen once, and the ten largest hold about 10%. Sequencing was performed on peripheral blood. These receptors came from a man in his forties or fifties who had recovered from COVID-19. Both conserved end residues are part of each CDR3. A D gene is named only where the DNA matches it firmly. Where a row states a size, it is once, few, many or the class of an expanded clone; other rows omit it.

D | J | size | V | DNA | CDR3
TRBD1 | TRBJ1-2 | few | TRBV5-4 | TGTGCCAGCAGCTTCCCGACAGGGGACTATGGCTACACCTTC | CASSFPTGDYGYTF
TRBD2 | TRBJ2-1 | - | TRBV2 | TGTGCCAGCCCTGCGATAAAGCGGGGGGGCCAGAGCGAGCAGTTCTTC | CASPAIKRGGQSEQFF
TRBD1 | TRBJ1-5 | - | TRBV7-2 | TGTGCCAGCAGCTCCCGACAGGGCCGACAGCCCCAGCATTTT | CASSSRQGRQPQHF
TRBD2 | TRBJ2-1 | - | TRBV5-1 | TGCGCCAGCAGCCAGAACGTACTAGCGGGGGTTAACAATGAGCAGTTCTTC | CASSQNVLAGVNNEQFF
TRBD1 | TRBJ2-3 | - | TRBV5-8 | TGTGCCAGCAGCCCTGGACAGGGAGTATCCACAGATACGCAGTATTTT | CASSPGQGVSTDTQYF
TRBD2 | TRBJ2-5 | once | TRBV7-2 | TGTGCCAGCAGCCCGGAAGTAGGAGCGGGAGGTAGGCAAGAGACCCAGTACTTC | CASSPEVGAGGRQETQYF
- | TRBJ2-7 | - | TRBV9 | TGTGCCAGCAGCAACCAGGGGTACGAGCAGTACTTC | CASSNQGYEQYF
- | TRBJ1-4 | - | TRBV4-2 | TGTGCCAGCAGCCATTCAATGGGGCCGAGGGAAAAACTGTTTTTT | CASSHSMGPREKLFF
TRBD1 | TRBJ2-7 | - | TRBV6-6 | TGTGCCAGCAGTTACCATCTGGGACAGGGAAACTACGAGCAGTACTTC | CASSYHLGQGNYEQYF
TRBD2 | TRBJ2-3 | - | TRBV5-1 | TGCGCCAGCCGCCCTGCGGGGGTGAGCACAGATACGCAGTATTTT | CASRPAGVSTDTQYF
- | TRBJ2-7 | once | TRBV6-2/TRBV6-3 | TGTGCCAGCAGTCTAGCTGGTGTCCCGAGCTACGAGCAGTACTTC | CASSLAGVPSYEQYF
- | TRBJ1-1 | - | TRBV5-1 | TGCGCCAGCAGCTTGGACAGGTCTGAAGCTTTCTTT | CASSLDRSEAFF
TRBD1 | TRBJ1-2 | - | TRBV12-3/TRBV12-4 | TGTGCCAGCAGTCGACAGGGGTACTATGGCTACACCTTC | CASSRQGYYGYTF
- | TRBJ1-1 | - | TRBV30 | TGTGCCTGGAGGGGTACAACAGCTGAAGCTTTCTTT | CAWRGTTAEAFF
TRBD1 | TRBJ2-7 | - | TRBV29-1 | TGCAGCGTCCAGTTTCTCCGGGACAGGGGTTACGAGCAGTACTTC | CSVQFLRDRGYEQYF
- | TRBJ2-1 | once | TRBV7-8 | TGTGCCAGCAGCCCGAAGGGTATAGCCACCCAGGGTGAGCAGTTCTTC | CASSPKGIATQGEQFF
- | TRBJ1-5 | - | TRBV19 | TGTGCCAGTCGGGACACCAATCAGCCCCAGCATTTT | CASRDTNQPQHF
- | TRBJ2-7 | - | TRBV12-3/TRBV12-4 | TGTGCCAGCAGTTTGATGGGGCGCCACGAGCAGTACTTC | CASSLMGRHEQYF
- | TRBJ2-7 | - | TRBV5-4 | TGTGCCAGCAGCTCCCAATGGAGGCCCCCCTTAACCTACGAGCAGTACTTC | CASSSQWRPPLTYEQYF
- | TRBJ2-7 | - | TRBV5-6 | TGTGCCAGCAGCTACGTGGCCGGGGGTCCGTTCGAGCAGTACTTC | CASSYVAGGPFEQYF
- | TRBJ2-2 | - | TRBV5-8 | TGTGCCAGCACCGTACTGAGGGTCACCGGGGAGCTGTTTTTT | CASTVLRVTGELFF
- | TRBJ1-2 | - | TRBV9 | TGTGCCAGCAGCGTAGGATATGAGCTTAACTATGGCTACACCTTC | CASSVGYELNYGYTF
- | TRBJ2-1 | - | TRBV20-1 | TGCAGTGCTACCCAGGGTAATGAGCAGTTCTTC | CSATQGNEQFF
- | TRBJ1-1 | - | TRBV30 | TGTGCTGGGGGGGGGCGCTTTTCCGCTGAAGCTTTCTTT | CAGGGRFSAEAFF
- | TRBJ1-6 | - | TRBV10-3 | TGTGCCATCAGCGAAGGTCCAGGTAATTCACCCCTCCACTTT | CAISEGPGNSPLHF
- | TRBJ1-5 | few | TRBV10-2 | TGCGCCAGCAGTGCAGGCAATCAGCCCCAGCATTTT | CASSAGNQPQHF
- | TRBJ2-7 | - | TRBV7-9 | TGTGCCAGCAGCTTAGCGGCCGGGATCGGCGAGCAGTACTTC | CASSLAAGIGEQYF
TRBD1 | TRBJ1-2 | once | TRBV19 | TGTGCCAGTTACCTTACCGGGACAGCCATCTATGGCTACACCTTC | CASYLTGTAIYGYTF
- | TRBJ1-6 | few | TRBV7-8 | TGTGCCAGCAGCATAACAGGGAGCTCCTATAATTCACCCCTCCACTTT | CASSITGSSYNSPLHF
TRBD1 | TRBJ1-2 | - | TRBV30 | TGTGCCTGCCCTCCTTCGGACAGGGCTCATGGCTACACCTTC | CACPPSDRAHGYTF